This T cell receptor (beta chain) was recorded in a study of blood T cell repertoires in COVID-19 (dated by TCRdb to 2018 to 2021). Study-level background: Samples from collaborators originated in the United States, Italy and Spain and spanned both the acute and convalescent phases of COVID-19. Where available, HLA class I and class II types were obtained from metadata supplied by the sample provider rather than from assay-based typing. The prospective study material was composed of cDNA or gDNA derived from T cells, B-cell-depleted T cells, or PBMCs. The dataset comprised deeply sampled blood TCRbeta repertoires from subjects exposed to, actively infected with, or recovered from COVID-19. A freely available public database, intended as a resource for researchers studying the immune response to SARS-CoV-2, is where the repertoires were released. Nearly every sample came with metadata listing a de-identified subject ID, COVID-19 status, age in years and sex. Samples came from the ongoing ImmuneRACE study (first 160 participants) plus 1,254 subjects from 6 global collaborators. Broader findings and caveats from the paper: Clinical and demographic metadata were provided uncurated, with the amount varying by source and participant.

In its sample, this clone was seen a few times. The target of this receptor is not known. Base qualities are missing; no much larger clone stands one base away. The collaborating institutions used their own protocols to collect whole blood in K2EDTA tubes. Collaborator samples were shipped for TCRbeta analysis as frozen whole blood, isolated PBMCs, or DNA extracted from either sample type. TCRbeta CDR3 regions were amplified from genomic DNA using the immunoSEQ Assay, a bias-controlled multiplex PCR. In the source study's methods: The number of nucleated cells in each sample was estimated from the amplification of reference gene primers within the assay. To quantify the absolute abundance of each unique TCRbeta CDR3 rearrangement, sequence reads were collapsed and filtered. For each sample, productive Simpson clonality was calculated as the square root of Simpson's diversity index across productive rearrangements. TCRdb carries this immuneACCESS record with in-frame sequences only. Its versions omit some clonotypes, under half of them owing to an unresolved V gene in the studies checked, with the rest unexplained. From that table come the V and J calls and clone size; the DNA was used to work out D and trimming. The sample contains around 100,000 clones, more than 75% of them found a single time. 20% of the sample is in the top ten clones.

The V and J ends are trimmed by 0 bases and 1 base, leaving 16 bases between them. The germline V gene encodes CDR1 SGDLS and CDR2 YYNGEE. The CDR3 contains 17 residues, cysteine and phenylalanine counted. This entry keeps only the CDR3 DNA: 51 bases, framed from base 1. Recombination connected TRBV9 to TRBJ1-2, with TRBD1 as a weak D call on 5 bases. Material: peripheral blood. The TCR sequence derives from a human donor in a cohort sampled during active COVID-19. The CDR3 protein sequence reads: CASSVGGRGADNYGYTF. The nucleotide sequence reads TGTGCCAGCAGCGTAGGTGGAAGGGGCGCAGATAACTATGGCTACACCTTC. Supplemented by the reference TRBV9 and TRBJ1-2 proteins around the CDR3, the complete variable domain is DSGVTQTPKHLITATGQRVTLRCSPRSGDLSVYWYQQSLDQGLQFLIQYYNGEERAKGNILERFSAQQFPDLHSELNLSSLELGDSALYFCASSVGGRGADNYGYTFGSGTRLTVV.